These 10 T cell receptor beta chains came from one sample sequenced in a study of regulatory T cells in long-lasting Graves disease. Time point indicated: persistent/refractory GD, antithyroid drugs over 5 years with positive TRAb. PBMC RNA was the source of the TCR library. Investigators prepared the TCR beta libraries by applying iRepertoire HTBI primers and Arm-PCR of CDR3 regions. TCRdb re-called the multiplex PCR reads through MiXCR, storing one row per CDR3 protein. The table shows more than 300,000 distinct CDR3 sequences, with 15% to 20% occurring only once. Sequencing was performed on peripheral blood mononuclear cells (PBMCs), taken when the disease was refractory, from a patient treated with antithyroid drugs. All receptors come from a female donor with Graves disease.

This clonotype showed up many times. The J gene is TRBJ1-2, the V gene TRBV29-1; TRBD1 is a possible D gene (6 bases). Germline CDR1 SQVTM, CDR2 ANQGSEA. V was cut by 4 bases and J by 4 bases, with 16 bases left in between. The CDR3 consists of 14 residues. Here the CDR3 DNA reads TGCAGCGTTGGGGGGGCGGGGGCGAGCTATGGCTACACCTTC. Its protein is CSVGGAGASYGYTF.

About this clonotype itself: A far larger clone is one base from this, pointing to a likely read error. This chain uses TRBV2 with TRBJ2-5; 9 bases map to TRBD1. Germline V gives CDR1 SNHLY, CDR2 FYNNEI. The length of the CDR3 is 15 residues. CDR3 coding DNA: TGTGCCAGCAGCTTTACAGGGGGCTGGCAAGAGGCCCAGTACTTC. Protein product: CASSFTGGWQEAQYF. The full variable domain, its missing parts supplied by reference TRBV2 and TRBJ2-5, is EPEVTQTPSHQVTQMGQEVILRCVPISNHLYFYWYRQILGQKVEFLVSFYNNEISEKSEIFDDQFSVERPDGSNFTLKIRSTKLEDSAMYFCASSFTGGWQEAQYFGPGTRLLVL.

This clonotype was recorded a few times. The chain carries TRBV20-1 and TRBJ2-7, with D hard to call. The CDR3 totals 11 residues. In germline, CDR1 is DFQATT, CDR2 SNEGSKA (reference sequence). V was clipped by 6 bases and J by 3 bases, with 9 bases between them. The CDR3 bases are TGCAGTGCCTACGGAAACTACGAGCAGTACTTC. Protein product: CSAYGNYEQYF.

This chain joins TRBV6-1 and TRBJ2-1; either TRBD1 or TRBD2 may supply D (5 bases each). V was shortened by 6 bases and J by 7 bases, with 19 bases between the two germline ends. Germline loops: CDR1 MNHNS, CDR2 SASEGT. The CDR3 runs 15 residues. The CDR3 region has the DNA TGTGCCAGCAGAGTTACGAGAGGGGCGCGAAATGAGCAGTTCTTC. Amino acids: CASRVTRGARNEQFF.

This clonotype was observed a handful of times. This chain joins TRBV6-1 and TRBJ2-5; D gene unclear. Trimming left V 2 bases short and J 7 bases short, with 8 bases between. Germline values: CDR1 MNHNS, CDR2 SASEGT. The CDR3 runs 12 residues. DNA for the CDR3: TGTGCCAGCAGTGAACAGGTCGCGACCCAGTACTTC. The encoded protein is CASSEQVATQYF.

This clonotype was recorded a few times. This chain joins TRBV28 and TRBJ2-1; D gene ambiguous. The germline V gene has CDR1 MDHEN and CDR2 SYDVKM. CDR3 length equals 15 residues. Deletions cut 4 bases from V and 10 bases from J, with 20 bases between. As DNA, the CDR3 is TGTGCCAGCAGTTCACCAACCGAGTATAGGAAGGAGCAGTTCTTC. It yields the protein CASSSPTEYRKEQFF.

The chain couples TRBV9 to TRBJ1-4, with TRBD1 as a possible D gene (6 bases). The CDR3 contains 16 residues. Germline CDR1 reads SGDLS; CDR2 reads YYNGEE. The V end was cut by 0 bases, the J end by 7 bases, with 16 bases between. CDR3 sequence (DNA): TGTGCCAGCAGCGTAGCCTCTACAAGGGGGGGTGAAAAACTGTTTTTT. This encodes CASSVASTRGGEKLFF.

The rearrangement links TRBV27 to TRBJ2-6, with D perhaps matching TRBD1 (5 bases). Germline V gene sequence: CDR1 MNHEY, CDR2 SMNVEV (reference sequence). The CDR3 covers 15 residues. V lost 2 bases and J lost 4, with 9 bases in between. DNA of the CDR3: TGTGCCAGCAGTTTAGGGGCCTCGGGGGCCAACGTCCTGACTTTC. Amino acids: CASSLGASGANVLTF.

This clonotype was counted many times. The chain has TRBV28 and TRBJ2-7; 10 bases match TRBD1. V lost 5 bases to trimming and J lost 5 bases; unmatched junction nucleotides: 9. The CDR3 length is 15 residues. The germline CDR1 and CDR2 sequences are MDHEN and SYDVKM. CDR3 bases: TGTGCCAGCAGTCCGTGGGACAGGGGATTCGACGAGCAGTACTTC. Protein sequence: CASSPWDRGFDEQYF. Combining the CDR3 with reference TRBV28 and TRBJ2-7 gives the whole variable domain DVKVTQSSRYLVKRTGEKVFLECVQDMDHENMFWYRQDPGLGLRLIYFSYDVKMKEKGDIPEGYSVSREKKERFSLILESASTNQTSMYLCASSPWDRGFDEQYFGPGTRLTVT.

This rearrangement joins TRBV6-1 to TRBJ1-1; D is perhaps TRBD1 (6 bases). Between the trimmed V and J ends, which lost 10 bases and 0 bases, there was a span of 12 bases. Per the germline V gene, CDR1 is MNHNS and CDR2 is SASEGT. CDR3 size: 13 residues. CDR3 sequence (DNA): TGTGCCATCCACAGGGCTATGAACACTGAAGCTTTCTTT. It codes for CAIHRAMNTEAFF.